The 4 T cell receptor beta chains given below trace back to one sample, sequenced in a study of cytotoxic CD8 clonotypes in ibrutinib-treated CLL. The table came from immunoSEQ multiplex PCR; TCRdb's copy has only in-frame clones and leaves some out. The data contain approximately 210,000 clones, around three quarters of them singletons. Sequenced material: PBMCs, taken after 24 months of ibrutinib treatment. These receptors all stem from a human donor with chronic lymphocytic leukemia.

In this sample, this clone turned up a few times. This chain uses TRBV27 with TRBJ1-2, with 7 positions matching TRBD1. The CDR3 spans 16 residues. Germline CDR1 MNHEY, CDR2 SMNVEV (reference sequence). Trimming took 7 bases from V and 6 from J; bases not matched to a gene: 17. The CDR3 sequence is CASKNRASQGEDGYTF. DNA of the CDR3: TGTGCCAGCAAAAATAGGGCCTCTCAGGGGGAGGATGGCTACACCTTC.

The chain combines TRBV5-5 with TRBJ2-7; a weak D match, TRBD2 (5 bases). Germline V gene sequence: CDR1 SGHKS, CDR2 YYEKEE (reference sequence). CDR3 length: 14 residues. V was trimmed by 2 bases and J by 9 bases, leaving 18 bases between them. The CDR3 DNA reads TGTGCCAGCAGCTTAGGGTATGGCATTGGAGGGCAGTACTTC. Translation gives CASSLGYGIGGQYF.

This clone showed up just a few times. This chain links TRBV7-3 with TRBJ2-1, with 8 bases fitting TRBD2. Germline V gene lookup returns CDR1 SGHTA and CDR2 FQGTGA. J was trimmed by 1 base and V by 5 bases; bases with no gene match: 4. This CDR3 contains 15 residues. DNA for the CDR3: TGTGCCAGCAGCAAAGCGGGAGATTCCTACAATGAGCAGTTCTTC. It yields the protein CASSKAGDSYNEQFF.

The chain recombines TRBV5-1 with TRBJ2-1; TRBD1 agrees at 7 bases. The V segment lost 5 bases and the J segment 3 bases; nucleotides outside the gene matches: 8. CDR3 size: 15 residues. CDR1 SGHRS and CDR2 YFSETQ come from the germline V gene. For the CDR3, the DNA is TGCGCCAGCAGTTTCGACAGGGCAGGCTACAATGAGCAGTTCTTC. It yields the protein CASSFDRAGYNEQFF.